The TCR beta chain under discussion was sequenced for a study of T cell responses to AZD1222 COVID-19 vaccine. In the study overall: Second-dose timings of about 4 or about 12 weeks were pooled. Regarding the study as a whole: With two AZD1222 doses given, Spike-specific TCR breadth and depth both rose.

The CDR3 is made up of 14 amino acids. CDR1 and CDR2 from the germline V gene are LNHDA and SQIVND (reference sequence). With V trimmed by 3 bases and J by 5 bases, 5 bases remained unmatched. Details on this clone: Its antigen is undetermined.

Measured with immunoSEQ multiplex PCR; TCRdb has only the in-frame clones, and not every one. The sample holds fewer than 120,000 clones, less than 90% seen once. This TCR was sampled from an adult in good health. The starting material was peripheral blood, obtained on day 0 of AZD1222 vaccination. This chain connects TRBV19 to TRBJ1-2, with 8 bases matching TRBD1. CDR3 amino acids: CASSIPGQVYGYTF. The CDR3 coding sequence is TGTGCCAGTAGTATCCCGGGACAGGTGTATGGCTACACCTTC.